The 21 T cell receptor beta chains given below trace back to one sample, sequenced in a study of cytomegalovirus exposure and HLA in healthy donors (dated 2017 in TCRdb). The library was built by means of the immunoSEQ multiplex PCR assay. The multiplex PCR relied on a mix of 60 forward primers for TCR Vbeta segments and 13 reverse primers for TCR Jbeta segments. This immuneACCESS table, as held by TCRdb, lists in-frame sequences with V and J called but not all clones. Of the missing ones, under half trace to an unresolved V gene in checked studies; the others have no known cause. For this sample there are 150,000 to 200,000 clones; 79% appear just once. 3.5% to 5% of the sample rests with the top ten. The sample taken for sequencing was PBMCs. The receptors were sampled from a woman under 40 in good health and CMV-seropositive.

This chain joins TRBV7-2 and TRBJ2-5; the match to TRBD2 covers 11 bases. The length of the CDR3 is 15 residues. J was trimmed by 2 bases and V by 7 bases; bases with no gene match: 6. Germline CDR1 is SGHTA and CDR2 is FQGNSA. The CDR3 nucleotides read TGTGCCAGCAAGAAACTAGCGGGAGTACAAGAGACCCAGTACTTC. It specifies CASKKLAGVQETQYF.

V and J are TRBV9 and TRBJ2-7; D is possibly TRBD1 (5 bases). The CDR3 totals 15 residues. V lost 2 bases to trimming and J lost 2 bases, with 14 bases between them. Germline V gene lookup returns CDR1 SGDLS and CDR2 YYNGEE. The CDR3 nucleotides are TGTGCCAGCAGCGTGGGGCAGGGCCTCCCCTACGAGCAGTACTTC. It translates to CASSVGQGLPYEQYF.

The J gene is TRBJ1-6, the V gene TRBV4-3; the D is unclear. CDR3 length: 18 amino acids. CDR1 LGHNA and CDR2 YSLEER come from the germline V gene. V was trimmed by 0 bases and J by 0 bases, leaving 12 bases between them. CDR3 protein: CASSQDSPRGSYNSPLHF. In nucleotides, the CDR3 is TGCGCCAGCAGCCAAGATTCGCCTCGGGGCTCCTATAATTCACCCCTCCACTTT.

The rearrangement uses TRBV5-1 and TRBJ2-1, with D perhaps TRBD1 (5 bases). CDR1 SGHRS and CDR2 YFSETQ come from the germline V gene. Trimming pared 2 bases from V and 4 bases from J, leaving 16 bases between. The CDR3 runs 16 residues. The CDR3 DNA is TGCGCCAGCAGCTTTTTAAGGGCAGGACAATACAATGAGCAGTTCTTC. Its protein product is CASSFLRAGQYNEQFF.

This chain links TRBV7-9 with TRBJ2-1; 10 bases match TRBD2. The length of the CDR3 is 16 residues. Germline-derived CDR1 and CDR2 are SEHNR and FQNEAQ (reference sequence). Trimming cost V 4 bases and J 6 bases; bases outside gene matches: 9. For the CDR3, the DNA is TGTGCCAGCAGCTCCTCCCTAGCGGGGGCACGCAATGAGCAGTTCTTC. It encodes CASSSSLAGARNEQFF.

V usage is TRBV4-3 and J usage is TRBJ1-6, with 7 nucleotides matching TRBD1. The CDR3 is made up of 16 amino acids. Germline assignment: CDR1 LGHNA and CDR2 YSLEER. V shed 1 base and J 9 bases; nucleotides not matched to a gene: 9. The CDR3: CASSQVSDRLGSPLHF. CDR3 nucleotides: TGCGCCAGCAGCCAAGTATCGGACAGGCTCGGTTCACCCCTCCACTTT.

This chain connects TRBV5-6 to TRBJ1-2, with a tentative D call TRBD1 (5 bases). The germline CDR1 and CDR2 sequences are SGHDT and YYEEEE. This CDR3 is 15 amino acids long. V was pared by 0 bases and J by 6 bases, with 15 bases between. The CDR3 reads CASSLARGVRDGYTF. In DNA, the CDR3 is TGTGCCAGCAGCTTGGCCCGGGGGGTGCGGGATGGCTACACCTTC. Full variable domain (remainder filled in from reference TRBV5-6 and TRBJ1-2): DAGVTQSPTHLIKTRGQQVTLRCSPKSGHDTVSWYQQALGQGPQFIFQYYEEEERQRGNFPDRFSGHQFPNYSSELNVNALLLGDSALYLCASSLARGVRDGYTFGSGTRLTVV.

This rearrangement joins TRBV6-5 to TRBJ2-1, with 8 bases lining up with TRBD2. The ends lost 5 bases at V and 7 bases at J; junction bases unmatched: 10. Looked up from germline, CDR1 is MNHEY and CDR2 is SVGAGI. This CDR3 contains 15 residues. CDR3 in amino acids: CASSPQGLGVNEQFF. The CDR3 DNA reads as TGTGCCAGCAGTCCCCAGGGACTAGGAGTGAATGAGCAGTTCTTC.

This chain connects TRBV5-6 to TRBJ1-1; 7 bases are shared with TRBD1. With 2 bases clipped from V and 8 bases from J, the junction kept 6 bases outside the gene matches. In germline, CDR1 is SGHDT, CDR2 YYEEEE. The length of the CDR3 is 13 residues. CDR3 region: CASSFNRDREAFF. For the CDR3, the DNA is TGTGCCAGCAGCTTTAACCGGGACAGAGAAGCTTTCTTT.

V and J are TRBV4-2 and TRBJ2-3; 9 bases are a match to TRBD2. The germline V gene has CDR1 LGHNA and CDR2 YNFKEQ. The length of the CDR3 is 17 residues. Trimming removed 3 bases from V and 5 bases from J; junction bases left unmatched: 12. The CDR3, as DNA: TGTGCCAGCAGCCATCCTACTATAGCGGGGGAGGGAGATACGCAGTATTTT. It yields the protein CASSHPTIAGEGDTQYF.

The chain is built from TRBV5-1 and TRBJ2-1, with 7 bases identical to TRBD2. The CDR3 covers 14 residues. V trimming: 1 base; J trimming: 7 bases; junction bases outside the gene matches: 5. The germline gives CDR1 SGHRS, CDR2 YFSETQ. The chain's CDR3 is CASSLFGGRNEQFF. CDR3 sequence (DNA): TGCGCCAGCAGCTTGTTCGGGGGGAGGAATGAGCAGTTCTTC.

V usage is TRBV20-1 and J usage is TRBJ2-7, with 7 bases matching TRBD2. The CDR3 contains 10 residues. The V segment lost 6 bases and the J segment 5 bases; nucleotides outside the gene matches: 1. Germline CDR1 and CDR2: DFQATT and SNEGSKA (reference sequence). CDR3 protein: CSAGLNEQYF. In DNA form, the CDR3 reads TGCAGTGCGGGACTAAACGAGCAGTACTTC.

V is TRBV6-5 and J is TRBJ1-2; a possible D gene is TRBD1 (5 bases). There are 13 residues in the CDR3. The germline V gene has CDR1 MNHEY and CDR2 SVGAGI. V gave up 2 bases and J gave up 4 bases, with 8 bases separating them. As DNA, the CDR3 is TGTGCCAGCAGTTACGACAGTACCTATGGCTACACCTTC. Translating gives CASSYDSTYGYTF.

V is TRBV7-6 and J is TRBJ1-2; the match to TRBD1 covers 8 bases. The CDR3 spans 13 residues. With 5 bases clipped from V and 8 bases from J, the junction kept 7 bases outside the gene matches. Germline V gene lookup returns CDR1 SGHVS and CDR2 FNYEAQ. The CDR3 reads CASSNLDREGYTF. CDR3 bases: TGTGCCAGCAGCAACCTGGACAGGGAAGGCTACACCTTC. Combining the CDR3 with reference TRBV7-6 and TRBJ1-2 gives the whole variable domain GAGVSQSPRYKVTKRGQDVALRCDPISGHVSLYWYRQALGQGPEFLTYFNYEAQQDKSGLPNDRFSAERPEGSISTLTIQRTEQRDSAMYRCASSNLDREGYTFGSGTRLTVV.

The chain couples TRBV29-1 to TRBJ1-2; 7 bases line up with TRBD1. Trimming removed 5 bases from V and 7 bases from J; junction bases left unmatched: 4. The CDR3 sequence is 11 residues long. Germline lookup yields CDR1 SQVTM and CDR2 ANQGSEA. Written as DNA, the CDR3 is TGCAGCGTTAAAGGGGGCCTTGGCTACACCTTC. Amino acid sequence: CSVKGGLGYTF. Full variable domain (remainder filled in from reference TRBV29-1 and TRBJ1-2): SAVISQKPSRDICQRGTSLTIQCQVDSQVTMMFWYRQQPGQSLTLIATANQGSEATYESGFVIDKFPISRPNLTFSTLTVSNMSPEDSSIYLCSVKGGLGYTFGSGTRLTVV.

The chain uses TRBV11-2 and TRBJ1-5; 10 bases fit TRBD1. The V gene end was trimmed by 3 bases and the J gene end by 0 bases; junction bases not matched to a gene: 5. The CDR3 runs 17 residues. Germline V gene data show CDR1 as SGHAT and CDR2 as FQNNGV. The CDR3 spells CASSLGQGTDSNQPQHF. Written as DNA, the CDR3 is TGTGCCAGCAGCTTGGGACAGGGGACAGATAGCAATCAGCCCCAGCATTTT.

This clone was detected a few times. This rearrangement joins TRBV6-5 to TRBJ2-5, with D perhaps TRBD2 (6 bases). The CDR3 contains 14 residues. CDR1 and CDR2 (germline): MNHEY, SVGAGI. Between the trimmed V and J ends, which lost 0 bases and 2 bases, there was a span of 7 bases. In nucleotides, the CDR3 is TGTGCCAGCAGTTACTCGGGGAGGCAAGAGACCCAGTACTTC. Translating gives CASSYSGRQETQYF.

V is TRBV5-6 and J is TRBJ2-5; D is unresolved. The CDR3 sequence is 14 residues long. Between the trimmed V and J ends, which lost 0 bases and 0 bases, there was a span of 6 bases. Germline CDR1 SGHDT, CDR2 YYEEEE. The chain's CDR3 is CASSLDPYQETQYF. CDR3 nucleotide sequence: TGTGCCAGCAGCTTGGATCCCTACCAAGAGACCCAGTACTTC.

This chain's CDR3 is CAWSVRTGGTEAFF. CDR3 in DNA: TGTGCCTGGAGTGTACGGACAGGGGGCACTGAAGCTTTCTTT. V usage is TRBV30 and J usage is TRBJ1-1; 10 bases are a match to TRBD1. Unmatched junction bases numbered 2, after V lost 0 bases and J lost 4 bases. The CDR3 has 14 amino acids. Germline CDR1 GTSNPN, CDR2 SVGIG (reference sequence).

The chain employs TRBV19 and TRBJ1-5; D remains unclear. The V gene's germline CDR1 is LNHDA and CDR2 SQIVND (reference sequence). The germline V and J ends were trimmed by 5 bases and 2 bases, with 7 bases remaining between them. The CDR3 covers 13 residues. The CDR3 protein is CASSFSGNQPQHF. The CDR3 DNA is TGTGCCAGTAGTTTTAGCGGCAATCAGCCCCAGCATTTT.

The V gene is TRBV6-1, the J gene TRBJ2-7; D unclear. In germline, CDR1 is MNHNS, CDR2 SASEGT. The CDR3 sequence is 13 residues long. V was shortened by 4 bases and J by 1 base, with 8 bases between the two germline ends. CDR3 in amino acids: CASSGTHSYEQYF. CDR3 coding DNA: TGTGCCAGCAGTGGTACTCATTCCTACGAGCAGTACTTC.